A single sample gave rise to the 5 T cell receptor beta chains below, sequenced in a study of identical twins. TCRdb reanalysed the 5' RACE reads using MiXCR and keeps one entry per CDR3 protein. This sample carries hundreds of thousands of distinct CDR3 sequences, roughly 20% of them seen once, and the ten largest clones take 4% to 5.5%. These data were also reused for a study on T cells expressing NK-cell markers.

The specimen sequenced was PBMCs. Every receptor here comes from a woman aged 18-29 years in good health.

CDR3 loop: CSALAAQETQYF. In DNA form, the CDR3 reads TGCAGTGCTCTAGCGGCACAAGAGACCCAGTACTTC. This sequence joins TRBV20-1 and TRBJ2-5, with 7 nucleotides matching TRBD2. Germline V gene data show CDR1 as DFQATT and CDR2 as SNEGSKA (reference sequence). J gave up 2 bases and V 5 bases, and 2 bases lay outside the gene matches. This CDR3 contains 12 residues.

This chain uses TRBV5-1 with TRBJ2-1, with D perhaps matching TRBD1 or TRBD2 (6 bases each). V was clipped by 7 bases and J by 8 bases, with 19 bases between them. CDR3 length equals 14 residues. The germline V gene has CDR1 SGHRS and CDR2 YFSETQ. Here the CDR3 DNA reads TGCGCCAGCTATGGGGGGCGGCCAGGGGATGAGCAGTTCTTC. Translating it yields CASYGGRPGDEQFF.

This sequence joins TRBV6-1 and TRBJ1-3, with TRBD1 identical over 10 bases. From germline, CDR1 is MNHNS and CDR2 SASEGT. J was trimmed by 2 bases and V by 5 bases; bases with no gene match: 3. The CDR3 is 15 residues long. DNA for the CDR3: TGTGCCAGCAGTCGGGACAGGGGTCCTGGAAACACCATATATTTT. This sequence encodes CASSRDRGPGNTIYF.

The J gene is TRBJ2-1, the V gene TRBV19, with TRBD2 identical over 12 bases. The V segment lost 3 bases and the J segment 2 bases; nucleotides outside the gene matches: 8. CDR1 and CDR2 from the germline V gene are LNHDA and SQIVND (reference sequence). The CDR3 is 18 amino acids. The CDR3 nucleotides read TGTGCCAGTAGTATTCGTCTAGCGGGAGGGTGGACCTACAATGAGCAGTTCTTC. This translates into CASSIRLAGGWTYNEQFF.

This clonotype has just a few counts. V and J are TRBV6-1 and TRBJ1-1; D possibly corresponds to TRBD1 (6 bases). The CDR3 has 14 residues. The V end was cut by 5 bases, the J end by 0 bases, with 10 bases between. The germline V gene has CDR1 MNHNS and CDR2 SASEGT. The CDR3 loop is CASSRGDLNTEAFF. CDR3 DNA: TGTGCCAGCAGTAGGGGGGACTTGAACACTGAAGCTTTCTTT.